The 12 T cell receptor beta chains below all came from one sample that was sequenced in a study of early T cells in non-severe SARS-CoV-2 infection. A single record per CDR3 protein comes from TCRdb applying MiXCR to the 5' RACE reads. The sample yields more than 90,000 distinct CDR3 sequences, 9.5% to 11% seen once. Sequenced sample: whole blood. The receptors here all came from an adult who was a healthcare worker with PCR-confirmed SARS-CoV-2 infection or an uninfected control (not recorded which).

This clonotype was seen repeatedly, ten times or more. The chain recombines TRBV14 with TRBJ2-6; no clear D gene. This CDR3 contains 19 residues. Germline CDR1 and CDR2: SGHDN and FVKESK. Trimming removed 0 bases from V and 0 bases from J, with 15 bases in between. CDR3 sequence reads: CASSQDRLADRSGANVLTF. Written as DNA, the CDR3 is TGTGCCAGCAGCCAAGATCGGTTGGCGGATCGCTCTGGGGCCAACGTCCTGACTTTC.

This clonotype was seen at least ten times. The chain recombines TRBV15 with TRBJ2-1, with a weak D call TRBD1 (5 bases). The V gene's germline CDR1 is LNHNV and CDR2 YYDKDF (reference sequence). V lost 0 bases and J 4 bases, leaving 10 bases between the germline ends. The CDR3 extends over 15 amino acids. CDR3 residues: CATSRDRQTYNEQFF. The CDR3 DNA reads TGTGCCACCAGCAGAGACCGACAGACATACAATGAGCAGTTCTTC.

This clonotype was picked up a small number of times. CDR3 sequence reads: CASSQDLEGYSNQPQHF. As DNA, the CDR3 is TGTGCCAGCAGCCAAGATCTAGAGGGCTATAGCAATCAGCCCCAGCATTTT. This sequence joins TRBV4-2 and TRBJ1-5, with D unclear. The CDR3 covers 17 residues. Germline CDR1 LGHNA, CDR2 YNFKEQ. Trimming removed 0 bases at V and 0 bases at J, with 12 bases between.

This sequence joins TRBV20-1 and TRBJ2-7, with TRBD1 identical over 9 bases. The CDR3 sequence is 19 residues long. The V segment lost 2 bases and the J segment 4 bases; nucleotides outside the gene matches: 21. Germline V gene data show CDR1 as DFQATT and CDR2 as SNEGSKA (reference sequence). Here the CDR3 reads CSARFPPGTGPSGSYEQYF. The CDR3 nucleotides are TGCAGTGCTAGATTCCCGCCGGGGACAGGGCCCTCGGGGTCGTACGAGCAGTACTTC.

This clonotype has more than one count but fewer than ten. The V call is TRBV29-1, the J call TRBJ2-3; 7 bases agree with TRBD2. The V segment lost 5 bases and the J segment 10 bases; nucleotides outside the gene matches: 6. Per the germline V gene, CDR1 is SQVTM and CDR2 is ANQGSEA. The CDR3 is 11 amino acids. The CDR3 here is CSVQREDPQYF. The CDR3 bases are TGCAGCGTTCAACGGGAGGATCCGCAGTATTTT.

This clonotype came up a few times. The genes are TRBV20-1 and TRBJ2-3, with D unresolved. V was pared by 6 bases and J by 6 bases, with 13 bases between. Germline CDR1 and CDR2: DFQATT and SNEGSKA (reference sequence). The CDR3 has 12 residues. The chain's CDR3 is CSAALGRDTQYF. In DNA, the CDR3 is TGCAGTGCGGCCCTCGGTCGTGATACGCAGTATTTT.

This clonotype was detected ten times or more. For the CDR3, the DNA is TGTGCCAGCAGCTCGCCGACTAGCGGGAGGGCCTCCGATACGCAGTATTTT. Protein sequence: CASSSPTSGRASDTQYF. The V call is TRBV7-9, the J call TRBJ2-3; 14 bases are a match to TRBD2. Trimming removed 4 bases from V and 6 bases from J; junction bases left unmatched: 9. Germline-derived CDR1 and CDR2 are SEHNR and FQNEAQ (reference sequence). This CDR3 contains 17 residues.

This clonotype was counted ten times or more. The chain couples TRBV12-3 or TRBV12-4 to TRBJ2-5; either TRBD1 or TRBD2 may supply D (5 bases each). The length of the CDR3 is 16 residues. Between the trimmed V and J ends, which lost 6 bases and 0 bases, there was a span of 17 bases. The chain's CDR3 is CASSFDRGLYQETQYF. DNA for the CDR3: TGTGCCAGCAGCTTCGACCGGGGCCTGTACCAAGAGACCCAGTACTTC.

This clonotype was seen only a few times. This chain joins TRBV6-1 and TRBJ1-1; the D gene is possibly TRBD1 (5 bases). V lost 3 bases, J lost 4 bases, and 18 bases lay in between. CDR3 length equals 16 residues. Germline values: CDR1 MNHNS, CDR2 SASEGT. The DNA for the CDR3 is TGTGCCAGCAGTGAGGCCCCGGGACCTCAGGGCACTGAAGCTTTCTTT. It specifies CASSEAPGPQGTEAFF.

This clonotype was observed a handful of times. The chain recombines TRBV12-1 with TRBJ2-1; the table's D call of TRBD1 was not tested on the DNA. TRBV12-1 is given as a pseudogene. This CDR3 has 17 residues. The CDR3 loop reads CASSSDRGPRVSHEQFF. The DNA for the CDR3 is TGTGCCAGCAGCTCCGACAGGGGCCCCCGGGTTTCGCATGAGCAGTTCTTC.

The rearrangement uses TRBV11-2 and TRBJ1-6; 7 positions agree with TRBD1. The V gene's germline CDR1 is SGHAT and CDR2 FQNNGV. The length of the CDR3 is 16 residues. J was trimmed by 7 bases and V by 4 bases; bases with no gene match: 10. CDR3 sequence (DNA): TGTGCCAGCAGCTCCACCCTGACAGGGACCAATTCACCCCTCCACTTT. Translating it yields CASSSTLTGTNSPLHF.

V usage is TRBV18 and J usage is TRBJ1-4, with TRBD1 as a possible D gene (6 bases). The V gene lost 3 bases and the J gene lost 8 bases, with 10 bases spanning the gap. This CDR3 is built from 13 residues. CDR1 and CDR2 from the germline V gene are KGHSH and LQKENI. As DNA, the CDR3 is TGTGCCAGCTCACCGGGGGCCCAGGAAAAACTGTTTTTT. Protein product: CASSPGAQEKLFF.